The rows below give T cell receptor beta chains drawn from one sample of a study of blood T cell repertoires in COVID-19. TCRdb's table, derived via immunoSEQ multiplex PCR, lists solely in-frame clones and lacks some. The profile shows fewer than 250,000 clones, 80% to 90% of them singletons. The sequenced sample was PBMCs or T cells enriched from blood (not recorded which). The receptors shown here come from a man between 50 and 59 years old who had been exposed to COVID-19. Both conserved end residues are part of each CDR3. Clone size is given for some rows only: seen once, a few or many times, or a class if the clone is expanded.

>-|TRBV5-4|TRBJ1-2
CASSLTGVDGYTF
>-|TRBV5-1|TRBJ1-5
CASSLNPTGDNQPQHF
>-|TRBV5-1|TRBJ1-4
CASSLEGANEKLFF
>-|TRBV12-3/TRBV12-4|TRBJ1-6
CASSGELASPLHF
>-|TRBV5-1|TRBJ2-1
CASSFRDIEQFF
>-|TRBV10-3|TRBJ2-5
CAISEGRTSGGLEETQYF
>few|TRBV24-1|TRBJ1-5
CATSTTTYQPQHF
>-|TRBV11-2|TRBJ2-2
CASSRSGRSTGELFF
>-|TRBV9|TRBJ2-6
CASSVAGTGHSGANVLTF
>-|TRBV7-3|TRBJ1-1
CASSPGAGNTEAFF
>-|TRBV29-1|TRBJ1-1
CSVEGQMNTEAFF
>once|TRBV18|TRBJ1-1
CASSPTTGHSEAFF
>once|TRBV7-9|TRBJ1-1
CGLFEGEAFF
>-|TRBV5-1|TRBJ1-1
CASSLVPRVISEAFF
>-|TRBV29-1|TRBJ2-7
CSVVWAQNSYEQYF
>-|TRBV7-9|TRBJ1-2
CASSLVGGTTGYTF
>-|TRBV28|TRBJ1-1
CASSFPGRVISNTEAFF
>-|TRBV19|TRBJ2-2
CASSIRLGHRVPSTGELFF